This TCR beta chain is from a study of control samples from healthy donors and cancer patients. The CDR3 length is 12 residues. V was cut by 8 bases and J by 0 bases, with 8 bases left in between. Germline lookup yields CDR1 SNHLY and CDR2 FYNNEI. Assay: immunoSEQ multiplex PCR; the TCRdb copy retains only in-frame clones and omits some. The sample lists roughly 59,000 clones; under 95% were seen once. The origin of this receptor is a man aged 40-50 years with colorectal cancer. The chain recombines TRBV2 with TRBJ2-7, with a tentative D call TRBD2 (5 bases). The specimen was PBMCs. The CDR3 DNA sequence: TGTGCCAGCCTCGACTACTCCTACGAGCAGTACTTC. Translating gives CASLDYSYEQYF.